These 30 T cell receptor beta chains were sequenced from one sample in a study of cytomegalovirus exposure and HLA in healthy donors. Profiling relied on immunoSEQ multiplex PCR, and the TCRdb table lists in-frame clones only, not all of them. The profile covers some 250,000 clones, with around 85% appearing a single time and over 0.95% taken by the ten largest. The sequenced material came from PBMCs. Receptor source: a woman aged 25 to 39 in good health and CMV-seropositive.

This sequence joins TRBV19 and TRBJ2-1; 10 bases map to TRBD2. Germline V gene sequence: CDR1 LNHDA, CDR2 SQIVND (reference sequence). Losses at the gene ends were 3 bases for V and 3 bases for J; bases not matched to a gene: 5. The CDR3 extends over 16 amino acids. DNA of the CDR3: TGTGCCAGTAGTATTGAGGTAGCGGGAGGCTACAATGAGCAGTTCTTC. This encodes CASSIEVAGGYNEQFF. Full variable domain (rest looked up from reference TRBV19 and TRBJ2-1): DGGITQSPKYLFRKEGQNVTLSCEQNLNHDAMYWYRQDPGQGLRLIYYSQIVNDFQKGDIAEGYSVSREKKESFPLTVTSAQKNPTAFYLCASSIEVAGGYNEQFFGPGTRLTVL.

This rearrangement joins TRBV7-2 to TRBJ1-3; D is unresolved. The ends were cut back, 3 bases at V and 4 bases at J, with 7 bases in the middle. Germline V gives CDR1 SGHTA, CDR2 FQGNSA. The CDR3 is 13 amino acids. CDR3: CASSLFLGNTIYF. In DNA form, the CDR3 reads TGTGCCAGCAGCTTGTTTCTCGGAAACACCATATATTTT.

This chain uses TRBV7-9 with TRBJ2-2; 11 bases map to TRBD2. CDR1 SEHNR and CDR2 FQNEAQ come from the germline V gene (reference sequence). The CDR3 consists of 16 residues. The trim removed 6 bases at V and 5 bases at J, leaving 8 bases unmatched. CDR3 nucleotides: TGTGCCAGCAGGTCCTCCGGGACTAGCGGAACCGGGGAGCTGTTTTTT. The encoded protein is CASRSSGTSGTGELFF.

The chain carries TRBV5-1 and TRBJ2-2, with 9 bases aligning to TRBD2. This CDR3 is built from 18 residues. Germline loops: CDR1 SGHRS, CDR2 YFSETQ. Losses at the gene ends were 0 bases for V and 2 bases for J; bases not matched to a gene: 8. Here the CDR3 reads CASSLGDLAGQNTGELFF. CDR3 DNA: TGCGCCAGCAGCTTGGGTGACCTAGCGGGGCAAAACACCGGGGAGCTGTTTTTT.

The chain couples TRBV19 to TRBJ2-2; D perhaps matches TRBD1 (5 bases). The CDR3 extends over 15 amino acids. Germline V gene lookup returns CDR1 LNHDA and CDR2 SQIVND (reference sequence). V shed 9 bases and J shed 0 bases, with 14 bases lying between them. CDR3 in DNA: TGTGCCAGCAGACAGCAAATACCGAACACCGGGGAGCTGTTTTTT. This translates into CASRQQIPNTGELFF.

The count of this clone is one. As DNA, the CDR3 is TGTGCCAGCAGCCAAGAAGTTGGCGGGAGCTACGAGCAGTACTTC. Translating it yields CASSQEVGGSYEQYF. The chain joins TRBV14 to TRBJ2-7, with TRBD2 identical over 7 bases. V trimming: 0 bases; J trimming: 3 bases; junction bases outside the gene matches: 5. Germline V gives CDR1 SGHDN, CDR2 FVKESK. This CDR3 spans 15 amino acids.

The CDR3 nucleotides are TGTGCCAGCAGTTCTAAGGGTTCTAGCGGGCCGTACGAGCAGTACTTC. Protein: CASSSKGSSGPYEQYF. The chain is built from TRBV27 and TRBJ2-7, with 8 bases lining up with TRBD2. The germline V gene encodes CDR1 MNHEY and CDR2 SMNVEV (reference sequence). The CDR3 runs 16 residues. V trimming: 4 bases; J trimming: 4 bases; junction bases outside the gene matches: 12.

The V and J genes are TRBV19 and TRBJ1-2; D remains ambiguous. The CDR3 has 15 residues. CDR1 and CDR2 (germline): LNHDA, SQIVND (reference sequence). V was pared by 3 bases and J by 2 bases, with 13 bases between. The CDR3 DNA is TGTGCCAGTAGTATCCAGCGTATGGCAAACTATGGCTACACCTTC. It is translated as CASSIQRMANYGYTF.

This sequence joins TRBV25-1 and TRBJ2-3, with 7 bases aligning to TRBD2. The ends lost 2 bases at V and 1 base at J; junction bases unmatched: 6. The CDR3 covers 16 residues. Germline lookup yields CDR1 MGHDK and CDR2 SYGVNS. Here the CDR3 reads CASSEVGRGGTDTQYF. In DNA form, the CDR3 reads TGTGCCAGCAGTGAAGTGGGCCGGGGGGGCACAGATACGCAGTATTTT.

The CDR3 DNA follows: TGTGCCAGCAGCTATGACAGGGGGGGCTACAATGAGCAGTTCTTC. Protein product: CASSYDRGGYNEQFF. The J gene is TRBJ2-1, the V gene TRBV5-4; 9 bases map to TRBD1. The V and J ends lost 3 bases and 3 bases, in that order; junction bases with no gene match: 4. Germline CDR1 reads SGHNT; CDR2 reads YYREEE (reference sequence). CDR3 size: 15 residues. The variable domain in full, completed from reference TRBV5-4 and TRBJ2-1, reads ETGVTQSPTHLIKTRGQQVTLRCSSQSGHNTVSWYQQALGQGPQFIFQYYREEENGRGNFPPRFSGLQFPNYSSELNVNALELDDSALYLCASSYDRGGYNEQFFGPGTRLTVL.

V gene TRBV5-1 combines with J gene TRBJ2-1; TRBD2 is a possible D gene (5 bases). V was clipped by 10 bases and J by 4 bases, with 18 bases between them. CDR3 length equals 14 residues. CDR1 is SGHRS and CDR2 is YFSETQ in the germline V gene. The CDR3 protein is CASKGEFIYNEQFF. CDR3 sequence (DNA): TGCGCCTCTAAGGGAGAGTTCATATACAATGAGCAGTTCTTC.

This chain connects TRBV4-1 to TRBJ2-1; D call uncertain. Germline CDR1 MGHRA, CDR2 YSYEKL. The CDR3 consists of 16 residues. V lost 0 bases to trimming and J lost 5 bases, with 14 bases between them. CDR3 protein: CASSQDALTANNEQFF. The CDR3 DNA reads TGCGCCAGCAGCCAAGACGCCCTGACTGCAAACAATGAGCAGTTCTTC.

The DNA of the CDR3 is TGTGCCAGTAAGAATGGACTAGTCTACACAGATACGCAGTATTTT. It codes for CASKNGLVYTDTQYF. The chain employs TRBV2 and TRBJ2-3; 7 bases agree with TRBD2. Germline V lookup: CDR1 SNHLY, CDR2 FYNNEI. J was trimmed by 2 bases and V by 9 bases; bases with no gene match: 11. This CDR3 contains 15 residues. The entire variable domain, with the rest obtained from reference TRBV2 and TRBJ2-3, is as follows: EPEVTQTPSHQVTQMGQEVILRCVPISNHLYFYWYRQILGQKVEFLVSFYNNEISEKSEIFDDQFSVERPDGSNFTLKIRSTKLEDSAMYFCASKNGLVYTDTQYFGPGTRLTVL.

The chain joins TRBV19 to TRBJ1-1; no reliable D call. CDR1 LNHDA and CDR2 SQIVND come from the germline V gene (reference sequence). The CDR3 covers 13 residues. Trimming shortened V by 4 bases and J by 8 bases, and 14 bases separated the two germline ends. The chain's CDR3 is CASSTDKQREAFF. The CDR3 DNA reads as TGTGCCAGTAGTACCGACAAGCAAAGGGAAGCTTTCTTT.

The rearrangement links TRBV6-1 to TRBJ2-1, with 7 bases lining up with TRBD2. The CDR3 runs to 13 residues. The germline V gene encodes CDR1 MNHNS and CDR2 SASEGT. The junction had 7 bases not matched to a gene; V was cut back by 6 bases and J by 8 bases. The CDR3 is CASRASGRDEQFF. CDR3 nucleotides: TGTGCCAGCAGGGCTAGCGGAAGGGATGAGCAGTTCTTC.

V gene TRBV5-1 combines with J gene TRBJ1-3, with a tentative D call TRBD1 (5 bases). CDR1 and CDR2 (germline): SGHRS, YFSETQ. This CDR3 is 14 amino acids long. Trimming left V 2 bases short and J 3 bases short, with 9 bases between. The CDR3 sequence: CASSFGGDGNTIYF. CDR3 nucleotide sequence: TGCGCCAGCAGCTTCGGGGGGGATGGAAACACCATATATTTT. Using reference TRBV5-1 and TRBJ1-3 for the parts outside the CDR3, the full variable domain is KAGVTQTPRYLIKTRGQQVTLSCSPISGHRSVSWYQQTPGQGLQFLFEYFSETQRNKGNFPGRFSGRQFSNSRSEMNVSTLELGDSALYLCASSFGGDGNTIYFGEGSWLTVV.

The gene calls are TRBV7-9 and TRBJ2-7, with D uncertain. V shed 6 bases and J shed 5 bases, with 11 bases lying between them. Germline V gives CDR1 SEHNR, CDR2 FQNEAQ (reference sequence). This CDR3 has 12 residues. The CDR3, as DNA: TGTGCCAGCAGGCTAGAGTCCCACGAGCAGTACTTC. As protein: CASRLESHEQYF.

The chain combines TRBV7-9 with TRBJ2-7, with 11 positions matching TRBD1. In germline, CDR1 is SEHNR, CDR2 FQNEAQ (reference sequence). With V trimmed by 3 bases and J by 8 bases, 6 bases remained unmatched. The CDR3 contains 14 residues. CDR3 protein: CASSFWTGGEKQYF. DNA for the CDR3: TGTGCCAGCAGCTTCTGGACAGGGGGCGAGAAGCAGTACTTC.

V is TRBV5-6 and J is TRBJ1-2, with TRBD1 matching 7 bases. Trimming cost V 7 bases and J 5 bases; bases outside gene matches: 8. Germline lookup yields CDR1 SGHDT and CDR2 YYEEEE. This CDR3 has 13 residues. The CDR3: CASGGGTAYGYTF. The CDR3 nucleotides read TGTGCCAGCGGAGGGGGGACAGCGTATGGCTACACCTTC.

The V call is TRBV12-5, the J call TRBJ2-1; tentative D call: TRBD1 (5 bases). CDR1 LGHNT and CDR2 FRNRAP come from the germline V gene. The CDR3 spans 15 residues. V gave up 1 base and J gave up 1 base, with 8 bases separating them. CDR3 in amino acids: CASGLGAGSYNEQFF. Written as DNA, the CDR3 is TGTGCTAGTGGTTTGGGGGCAGGGTCCTACAATGAGCAGTTCTTC. Together with reference TRBV12-5 and TRBJ2-1, the CDR3 gives the full variable domain: DARVTQTPRHKVTEMGQEVTMRCQPILGHNTVFWYRQTMMQGLELLAYFRNRAPLDDSGMPKDRFSAEMPDATLATLKIQPSEPRDSAVYFCASGLGAGSYNEQFFGPGTRLTVL.

The chain employs TRBV5-1 and TRBJ2-2; 8 bases match TRBD1. CDR1 is SGHRS and CDR2 is YFSETQ in the germline V gene. The CDR3 spans 15 residues. Trimming removed 4 bases from V and 5 bases from J; junction bases left unmatched: 7. CDR3 bases: TGCGCCAGCAGCGACTCAGGGGGCAGAACCGGGGAGCTGTTTTTT. It specifies CASSDSGGRTGELFF.

This clone is a singleton in its sample. The V and J genes are TRBV19 and TRBJ2-1; TRBD2 aligns across 11 bases. With V trimmed by 6 bases and J by 3 bases, 4 bases remained unmatched. Per germline, CDR1 LNHDA and CDR2 SQIVND (reference sequence). This CDR3 contains 15 residues. The DNA of the CDR3 is TGTGCCAGTAGCCCCGGGACTAGCGGCTACAATGAGCAGTTCTTC. This codes for CASSPGTSGYNEQFF.

This clone showed up many times. The rearrangement links TRBV5-4 to TRBJ2-6; TRBD1 matches at 7 bases. This CDR3 has 17 residues. V shed 5 bases and J 2 bases; nucleotides not matched to a gene: 10. Germline CDR1 and CDR2: SGHNT and YYREEE (reference sequence). The CDR3, as DNA: TGTGCCAGCAGTTACCCCGACAGGGCCCCTGGGGCCAACGTCCTGACTTTC. Its protein is CASSYPDRAPGANVLTF.

The CDR3 spells CASSPASGSYNEQFF. Written as DNA, the CDR3 is TGTGCCAGCAGCCCCGCTAGCGGGAGCTACAATGAGCAGTTCTTC. This chain connects TRBV14 to TRBJ2-1; 10 bases match TRBD2. Germline V gives CDR1 SGHDN, CDR2 FVKESK. V shed 4 bases, J shed 3 bases, and the junction held 3 bases outside the gene matches. This CDR3 has 15 residues.

Worth noting for this clone: Sequence at one end of the junction differs from germline and may be a read error. This sequence joins TRBV2 and TRBJ1-2; 8 nucleotides agree with TRBD1. The CDR3 loop spans 12 amino acids. Germline lookup yields CDR1 SNHLY and CDR2 FYNNEI. The CDR3, as DNA: TGTGCCGGCAGGGGGCGCGACTATGGCTACACCTTC. Translation: CAGRGRDYGYTF.

The rearrangement joins TRBV18 to TRBJ1-4; D is unresolved. This CDR3 is 14 amino acids long. Germline-derived CDR1 and CDR2 are KGHSH and LQKENI. V was pared by 1 base and J by 8 bases, with 11 bases between. CDR3 DNA: TGTGCCAGCTCACCACGGTGGTCAGAAGAAAAACTGTTTTTT. Protein product: CASSPRWSEEKLFF.

The V call is TRBV5-6, the J call TRBJ2-5, with 8 bases fitting TRBD2. The J segment lost 5 bases and the V segment lost 4 bases, leaving 10 bases of the junction unmatched. The CDR3 spans 15 residues. From germline, CDR1 is SGHDT and CDR2 YYEEEE. CDR3 loop: CASSALGTSRETQYF. CDR3 DNA: TGTGCCAGCAGCGCCTTAGGGACTAGTAGGGAGACCCAGTACTTC.

This chain joins TRBV6-6 and TRBJ2-7; 10 nucleotides match TRBD2. The junction had 6 bases not matched to a gene; V was cut back by 7 bases and J by 6 bases. Germline assignment: CDR1 MNHNY and CDR2 SVGAGI (reference sequence). This CDR3 region has 13 residues. CDR3 bases: TGTGCCAGCAAACTAGCGGGAAGGGCCGAGCAGTACTTC. Its translation is CASKLAGRAEQYF.

V and J are TRBV28 and TRBJ2-2, with 7 positions matching TRBD2. Germline-derived CDR1 and CDR2 are MDHEN and SYDVKM. With 11 bases clipped from V and 5 bases from J, the junction kept 8 bases outside the gene matches. The CDR3 runs 13 residues. Here the CDR3 DNA reads TGTGCCGGGCGGCTAGCGGCTACCGGGGAGCTGTTTTTT. Translated: CAGRLAATGELFF.

The chain has TRBV19 and TRBJ2-5; 8 bases agree with TRBD2. With 5 bases clipped from V and 7 bases from J, the junction kept 12 bases outside the gene matches. The CDR3 sequence is 15 residues long. The germline V gene encodes CDR1 LNHDA and CDR2 SQIVND (reference sequence). The CDR3 loop is CASSPGGALFGTQYF. The CDR3 DNA sequence: TGTGCCAGTAGTCCGGGAGGGGCATTATTCGGGACCCAGTACTTC.